The 16 T cell receptor beta chains below come from one sample, sequenced in a study of control samples from healthy donors and cancer patients. TCRdb keeps only in-frame clones here, not all; method: immunoSEQ multiplex PCR. Of roughly 80,000 clones in the sample, 70% to 90% were seen once. Sequencing was carried out using PBMCs. The receptor source for this set is a woman aged 60-70 years with head and neck cancer.

The chain is built from TRBV19 and TRBJ1-2, with D tentatively TRBD1 (6 bases). The germline V gene encodes CDR1 LNHDA and CDR2 SQIVND (reference sequence). This CDR3 is built from 15 residues. Trimming pared 0 bases from V and 4 bases from J, leaving 12 bases between. In DNA form, the CDR3 reads TGTGCCAGTAGTATAGATACCGGGACAAGCTATGGCTACACCTTC. Its translation: CASSIDTGTSYGYTF. The full variable domain, its missing parts supplied by reference TRBV19 and TRBJ1-2, is DGGITQSPKYLFRKEGQNVTLSCEQNLNHDAMYWYRQDPGQGLRLIYYSQIVNDFQKGDIAEGYSVSREKKESFPLTVTSAQKNPTAFYLCASSIDTGTSYGYTFGSGTRLTVV.

The rearrangement links TRBV24-1 to TRBJ2-1; 11 positions agree with TRBD1. The CDR3 loop spans 17 amino acids. Germline V gene sequence: CDR1 KGHDR, CDR2 SFDVKD. Trimming removed 4 bases from V and 1 base from J; junction bases left unmatched: 5. The CDR3 spells CATSDPGQGGSYNEQFF. As DNA, the CDR3 is TGTGCCACCAGTGACCCGGGACAGGGGGGTTCCTACAATGAGCAGTTCTTC.

The V and J genes are TRBV11-1 and TRBJ2-3; 7 bases line up with TRBD2. This CDR3 is built from 15 residues. The germline V gene has CDR1 SGHAT and CDR2 FQDESV (reference sequence). J gave up 2 bases and V 2 bases, and 4 bases lay outside the gene matches. The CDR3: CASSLLAEATDTQYF. The CDR3 DNA follows: TGTGCCAGCAGCTTACTAGCGGAAGCCACAGATACGCAGTATTTT.

The rearrangement joins TRBV5-8 to TRBJ1-3; D not resolved. Deletions cut 0 bases from V and 4 bases from J, with 14 bases between. Germline CDR1 SGHTS, CDR2 YDEGEE. The CDR3 sequence is 16 residues long. The CDR3 nucleotides are TGTGCCAGCAGCTTGGTGGGTCCGATCCTCGGAAACACCATATATTTT. Encoded protein: CASSLVGPILGNTIYF.

The chain recombines TRBV5-1 with TRBJ1-1, with D unresolved. With 0 bases removed from V and 1 base from J, the gap between germline ends came to 4 bases. Germline V gives CDR1 SGHRS, CDR2 YFSETQ. CDR3 length: 13 residues. The DNA of the CDR3 is TGCGCCAGCAGCTTGGCGGGGAACACTGAAGCTTTCTTT. The encoded protein is CASSLAGNTEAFF.

The chain is built from TRBV7-9 and TRBJ1-5; no clear D gene. CDR3 size: 14 residues. Trimming removed 3 bases from V and 6 bases from J, with 12 bases in between. Germline V gives CDR1 SEHNR, CDR2 FQNEAQ (reference sequence). The CDR3 loop is CASSLPEMGQPQHF. Here the CDR3 DNA reads TGTGCCAGCAGCTTGCCGGAAATGGGTCAGCCCCAGCATTTT. The complete variable domain, with remaining parts taken from reference TRBV7-9 and TRBJ1-5, reads DTGVSQNPRHKITKRGQNVTFRCDPISEHNRLYWYRQTLGQGPEFLTYFQNEAQLEKSRLLSDRFSAERPKGSFSTLEIQRTEQGDSAMYLCASSLPEMGQPQHFGDGTRLSIL.

This sequence joins TRBV19 and TRBJ2-2; TRBD1 agrees at 8 bases. The junction had 5 bases not matched to a gene; V was cut back by 1 base and J by 7 bases. Germline CDR1 and CDR2: LNHDA and SQIVND (reference sequence). This CDR3 contains 15 residues. The CDR3 reads CASSIGQGIGGELFF. CDR3 DNA sequence: TGTGCCAGTAGTATAGGACAGGGGATAGGCGGGGAGCTGTTTTTT.

The chain combines TRBV28 with TRBJ2-2; 7 bases agree with TRBD1. CDR1 and CDR2 from the germline V gene are MDHEN and SYDVKM. The V segment lost 8 bases and the J segment 1 base; nucleotides outside the gene matches: 10. The CDR3 is made up of 16 amino acids. As DNA, the CDR3 is TGTGCCAGCCTCGGAAGGACAGGAGTGAACACCGGGGAGCTGTTTTTT. Translation: CASLGRTGVNTGELFF.

V and J are TRBV5-6 and TRBJ2-5; D may be TRBD1 (5 bases). The CDR3 has 15 amino acids. V lost 4 bases and J 5 bases, leaving 18 bases between the germline ends. The V gene's germline CDR1 is SGHDT and CDR2 YYEEEE. The CDR3 nucleotides are TGTGCCAGCAGCCAAAGCCCTGGACATTTGGAGACCCAGTACTTC. Translating gives CASSQSPGHLETQYF.

This clone was recorded once. The rearrangement links TRBV9 to TRBJ2-3; no clear D gene. Trimming stripped 0 bases from V and 2 bases from J, with 16 bases between. Germline assignment: CDR1 SGDLS and CDR2 YYNGEE. The CDR3 runs to 17 residues. In nucleotides, the CDR3 is TGTGCCAGCAGCGTAGGCCCCGGATTCAGGAACACAGATACGCAGTATTTT. Amino acids: CASSVGPGFRNTDTQYF.

The chain carries TRBV28 and TRBJ2-1; D gene unclear. The CDR3 loop spans 12 amino acids. CDR1 MDHEN and CDR2 SYDVKM come from the germline V gene. V lost 5 bases, J lost 1 base, and 3 bases lay in between. CDR3 sequence (DNA): TGTGCCAGCAGTCTATCCTACAATGAGCAGTTCTTC. It specifies CASSLSYNEQFF.

This clone has only one observation. The rearrangement links TRBV25-1 to TRBJ2-1; tentative D call: TRBD1 (5 bases). Germline CDR1 reads MGHDK; CDR2 reads SYGVNS. V shed 8 bases and J shed 14 bases, with 16 bases lying between them. The CDR3 consists of 11 residues. The CDR3 loop reads CASQGGVYEFF. The CDR3 nucleotides read TGTGCCAGCCAGGGCGGAGTATATGAGTTCTTC.

The genes are TRBV11-2 and TRBJ2-7; tentative D call: TRBD2 (5 bases). In germline, CDR1 is SGHAT, CDR2 FQNNGV. CDR3 length: 14 residues. V lost 3 bases, J lost 1 base, and 10 bases lay in between. The CDR3 coding sequence is TGTGCCAGCAGCTTTGAGCGGAATTCCTACGAGCAGTACTTC. The encoded protein is CASSFERNSYEQYF.

This chain uses TRBV7-9 with TRBJ1-2, with D unresolved. The CDR3 extends over 16 amino acids. V dropped 0 bases and J dropped 3 bases, with 14 bases sitting between them. Germline V gene lookup returns CDR1 SEHNR and CDR2 FQNEAQ (reference sequence). This CDR3 is CASSLARTSPDYGYTF. In nucleotides, the CDR3 is TGTGCCAGCAGCTTAGCTCGGACTTCCCCAGACTATGGCTACACCTTC.

The chain links TRBV29-1 to TRBJ2-5; D unresolved. Germline CDR1 and CDR2: SQVTM and ANQGSEA. Trimming pared 4 bases from V and 5 bases from J, leaving 14 bases between. The CDR3 extends over 13 amino acids. The CDR3 sequence is CSVVVIPGETQYF. CDR3 sequence (DNA): TGCAGCGTTGTGGTGATACCTGGGGAGACCCAGTACTTC.

The J gene is TRBJ2-5, the V gene TRBV5-1; D uncertain. Deletions cut 4 bases from V and 5 bases from J, with 12 bases between. The CDR3 has 13 amino acids. CDR1 is SGHRS and CDR2 is YFSETQ in the germline V gene. The CDR3 protein is CASSPGPTETQYF. In nucleotides, the CDR3 is TGCGCCAGCAGCCCGGGTCCGACGGAGACCCAGTACTTC. The whole variable domain, remainder taken from reference TRBV5-1 and TRBJ2-5, is KAGVTQTPRYLIKTRGQQVTLSCSPISGHRSVSWYQQTPGQGLQFLFEYFSETQRNKGNFPGRFSGRQFSNSRSEMNVSTLELGDSALYLCASSPGPTETQYFGPGTRLLVL.